Each of the 3 T cell receptor beta chains below was sequenced from the same sample in a study of shared clonotypes between healthy human individuals. The repertoire was sequenced with immunoSEQ multiplex PCR; TCRdb's copy has only in-frame clones and lacks some. The table includes fewer than 2.5 million clones, over 85% detected once. Sequencing was carried out using naive CD4+ T cells from PBMCs. The subset denotes: CD45RA+ positively selected. Every receptor here comes from a man between 18 and 29 years old in good health. Some clones in this sample may be carry-over from other donors' samples.

This clone has just a few counts. The genes are TRBV7-2 and TRBJ2-7, with 9 bases identical to TRBD1. Germline loops: CDR1 SGHTA, CDR2 FQGNSA. The junction had 2 bases not matched to a gene; V was cut back by 2 bases and J by 3 bases. The CDR3 totals 14 residues. The CDR3 reads CASSLTDRGYEQYF. The CDR3 nucleotides are TGTGCCAGCAGCTTAACGGACAGGGGCTACGAGCAGTACTTC.

V gene TRBV27 combines with J gene TRBJ2-3, with TRBD1 matching 9 bases. The junction had 7 bases not matched to a gene; V was cut back by 5 bases and J by 4 bases. The CDR3 totals 15 residues. Per the germline V gene, CDR1 is MNHEY and CDR2 is SMNVEV (reference sequence). The DNA of the CDR3 is TGTGCCAGCAGTCCCATAGGGACAGGGCCAGATACGCAGTATTTT. This translates into CASSPIGTGPDTQYF.

The rearrangement joins TRBV7-3 to TRBJ1-2; D is perhaps TRBD1 (6 bases). Germline CDR1 and CDR2: SGHTA and FQGTGA. This CDR3 contains 15 residues. V lost 2 bases and J 3 bases, leaving 13 bases between the germline ends. This CDR3 reads CASSLYGQLDYGYTF. The DNA of the CDR3 is TGTGCCAGCAGCTTATATGGACAGCTTGACTATGGCTACACCTTC. Together with reference TRBV7-3 and TRBJ1-2, the CDR3 gives the full variable domain: GAGVSQTPSNKVTEKGKYVELRCDPISGHTALYWYRQSLGQGPEFLIYFQGTGAADDSGLPNDRFFAVRPEGSVSTLKIQRTERGDSAVYLCASSLYGQLDYGYTFGSGTRLTVV.